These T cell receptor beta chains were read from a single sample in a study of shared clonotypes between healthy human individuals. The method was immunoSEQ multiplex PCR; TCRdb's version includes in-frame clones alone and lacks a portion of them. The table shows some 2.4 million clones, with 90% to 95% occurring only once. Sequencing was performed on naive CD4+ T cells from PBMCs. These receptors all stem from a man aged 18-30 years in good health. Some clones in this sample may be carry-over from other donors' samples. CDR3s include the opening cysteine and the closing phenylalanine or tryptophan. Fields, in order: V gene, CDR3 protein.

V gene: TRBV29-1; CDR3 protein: CSVETGMVEKLFF
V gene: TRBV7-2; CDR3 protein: CASSLSGRDYTF
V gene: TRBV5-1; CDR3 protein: CASSLLAGEQYF
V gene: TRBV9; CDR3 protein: CASTLGDRGYNEQFF
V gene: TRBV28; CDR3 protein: CASSPPGQTADEQFF
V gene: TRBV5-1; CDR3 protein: CASSPDRDFVGYTF
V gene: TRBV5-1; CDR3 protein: CASSLNPPGAGETQYF
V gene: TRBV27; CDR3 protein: CASSLQGSGELFF
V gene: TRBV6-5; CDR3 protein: CASRPLGQGMYGYTF
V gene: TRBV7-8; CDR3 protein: CASSLLSFLFQHEQYF
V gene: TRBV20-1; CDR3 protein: CSTGDSNEQFF
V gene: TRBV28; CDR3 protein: CASRLTGTEAFF
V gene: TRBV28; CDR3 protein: CASSLAAGGPLDTQYF
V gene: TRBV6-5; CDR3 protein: CASSYGRSQETQYF
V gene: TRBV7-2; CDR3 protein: CASSLGSREYEQYF
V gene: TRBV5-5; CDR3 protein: CASSLDPNYGYTF
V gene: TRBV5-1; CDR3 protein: CASSTGDTEAFF
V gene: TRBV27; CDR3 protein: CASSPGDEQFF
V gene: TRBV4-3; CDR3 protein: CASSQDPRGGPNTDTQYF
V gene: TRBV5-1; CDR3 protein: CASSWGLSYEQYF
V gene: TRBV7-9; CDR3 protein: CASSLVTGAGSTEAFF
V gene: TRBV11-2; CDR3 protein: CASSLPIAGSYEQYF
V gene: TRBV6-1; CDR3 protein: CASKSRSGQPQHF
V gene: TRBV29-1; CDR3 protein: CSVGTYISGANVLTF
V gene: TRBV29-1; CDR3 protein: CSVEGTSGNYNEQFF
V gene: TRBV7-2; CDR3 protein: CASSSLDRGIGELFF
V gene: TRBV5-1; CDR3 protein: CASSLMAMGDEKLFF
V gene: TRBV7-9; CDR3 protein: CASSYTGRDTEAFF
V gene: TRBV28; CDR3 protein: CASLIRTGRNQPQHF
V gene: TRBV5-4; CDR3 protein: CASSKSTSGRVETQYF
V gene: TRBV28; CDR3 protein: CASSGQTVQAFF
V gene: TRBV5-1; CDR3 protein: CASSLEGGRTGELFF
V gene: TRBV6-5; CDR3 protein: CASSWTGRPYGYTF
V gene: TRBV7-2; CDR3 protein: CASSPSWTRNTGELFF
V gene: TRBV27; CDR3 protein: CASSRGRFSQPQHF
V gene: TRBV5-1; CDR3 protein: CASSLELAGVGTDTQYF